These 4 T cell receptor beta chains originate from one sample sequenced in a study of regulatory T cells in long-lasting Graves disease. Arm-PCR of CDR3 regions with iRepertoire HTBI primers generated TCR beta libraries. TCRdb used MiXCR to reprocess the multiplex PCR reads, holding one entry per CDR3 protein. Of 550,000 to 700,000 distinct CDR3 sequences detected, roughly a sixth appear once; the ten largest clones hold 12%. Time point specified: newly diagnosed GD, antithyroid drugs for less than 3 months. The authors made the TCR library using RNA they extracted from PBMCs. The same sample was also used in a study of T cells in Graves' hyperthyroidism and ophthalmopathy.

Sample: peripheral blood mononuclear cells (PBMCs), taken at new diagnosis, from a patient treated with antithyroid drugs. The receptors shown here come from a man between 18 and 29 years old with Graves disease.

This clonotype has more than one count but fewer than ten. This sequence joins TRBV5-1 and TRBJ1-5, with D possibly matching TRBD1 (6 bases). Per the germline V gene, CDR1 is SGHRS and CDR2 is YFSETQ. The ends were cut back, 0 bases at V and 3 bases at J, with 10 bases in the middle. The CDR3 has 15 amino acids. The chain's CDR3 is CASSLGDTVNQPQHF. The CDR3 DNA follows: TGCGCCAGCAGCTTGGGGGACACGGTCAATCAGCCCCAGCATTTT. Full variable domain (outside the CDR3, taken from reference TRBV5-1 and TRBJ1-5): KAGVTQTPRYLIKTRGQQVTLSCSPISGHRSVSWYQQTPGQGLQFLFEYFSETQRNKGNFPGRFSGRQFSNSRSEMNVSTLELGDSALYLCASSLGDTVNQPQHFGDGTRLSIL.

This clonotype was observed at least ten times. V usage is TRBV27 and J usage is TRBJ2-3; D call uncertain. The CDR3 spans 13 residues. The V and J ends lost 11 bases and 4 bases respectively, with 16 bases between them. The V gene's germline CDR1 is MNHEY and CDR2 SMNVEV (reference sequence). CDR3 DNA sequence: TGTGCCTTTGGTCTCAGACCCCCAGATACGCAGTATTTT. Its protein is CAFGLRPPDTQYF.

Many counts were recorded for this clonotype. The chain carries TRBV20-1 and TRBJ2-3; TRBD2 matches 7 bases. V was pared by 5 bases and J by 2 bases, with 4 bases of the junction left unmatched. The germline CDR1 and CDR2 sequences are DFQATT and SNEGSKA (reference sequence). The CDR3 has 13 amino acids. Here the CDR3 reads CSAGGTNTDTQYF. As DNA, the CDR3 is TGCAGTGCTGGAGGGACTAACACAGATACGCAGTATTTT.

There are many counts of this clonotype. This chain links TRBV5-1 with TRBJ2-7; maybe TRBD2 (6 bases). Germline CDR1 and CDR2: SGHRS and YFSETQ. The CDR3 length is 13 residues. The V end was cut by 4 bases, the J end by 7 bases, with 15 bases between. Written as DNA, the CDR3 is TGCGCCAGCAGCCCGCCCGCGGGACCGGAGCAGTACTTC. This translates into CASSPPAGPEQYF.